What follows are 27 T cell receptor beta chains derived from one specimen sequenced in a study of CD8 T cells in Susac syndrome. RNA totalling about 0.45 to 1 ug underwent reverse transcription with random hexamers. TCRdb re-analysed the immunoSEQ multiplex PCR reads in MiXCR, keeping a single row per CDR3 protein. This sample has about 120,000 distinct CDR3 sequences, with 85% to 95% found just once. Sequencing was done on a sample of CD8+ T cells from PBMCs. The receptors were sampled from a human donor in good health.

The chain recombines TRBV19 with TRBJ2-1; 10 bases align to TRBD2. The CDR3 contains 16 residues. Trimming took 3 bases from V and 4 from J; bases not matched to a gene: 6. Looked up from germline, CDR1 is LNHDA and CDR2 is SQIVND (reference sequence). The CDR3 here is CASSISGLAEYNEQFF. The CDR3 region has the DNA TGTGCCAGTAGTATCTCAGGACTAGCGGAATACAATGAGCAGTTCTTC.

In nucleotides, the CDR3 is TGTGCCAGCAGCGAAACCGGGGAGCTGTTTTTT. Amino acid sequence: CASSETGELFF. The gene calls are TRBV7-6 and TRBJ2-2, with D unclear. Trimming took off 5 bases at V and 5 bases at J, with 3 bases between the two ends. This CDR3 is 11 amino acids long. Germline-derived CDR1 and CDR2 are SGHVS and FNYEAQ.

The chain is built from TRBV12-3 or TRBV12-4 and TRBJ1-2; D may be TRBD1 (5 bases). Trimming cost V 6 bases and J 0 bases, with 8 bases left between them. The CDR3 covers 13 residues. CDR3 sequence reads: CASSRTSNYGYTF. The CDR3, as DNA: TGTGCCAGCAGCCGGACATCTAACTATGGCTACACCTTC.

The gene calls are TRBV7-8 and TRBJ1-5; D uncertain. CDR1 SGHVS and CDR2 FQNEAQ come from the germline V gene. The CDR3 extends over 14 amino acids. V lost 5 bases and J lost 9, with 17 bases in between. CDR3 nucleotides: TGTGCCAGCAGCGGTAGGGCCTCAGAGGGGCCCCAGCATTTT. As protein: CASSGRASEGPQHF.

This chain's CDR3 is CAWSINTGDSPLHF. CDR3 DNA sequence: TGTGCCTGGAGTATCAACACGGGGGATTCACCCCTCCACTTT. The chain uses TRBV30 and TRBJ1-6; a weak D match, TRBD1 (5 bases). Trimming cost V 2 bases and J 8 bases, with 13 bases left between them. Germline V gene lookup returns CDR1 GTSNPN and CDR2 SVGIG (reference sequence). The CDR3 extends over 14 amino acids.

The rearrangement links TRBV7-2 to TRBJ1-4, with a possible D match to TRBD1 (6 bases). CDR3 length: 12 amino acids. The germline CDR1 and CDR2 sequences are SGHTA and FQGNSA. Trimming removed 4 bases at V and 13 bases at J, with 13 bases between. Here the CDR3 reads CASSSTGWRLFF. CDR3 nucleotides: TGTGCCAGCAGCTCCACAGGGTGGCGACTGTTTTTT.

The rearrangement joins TRBV28 to TRBJ2-7; a possible D gene is TRBD2 (7 bases). The ends were cut back, 7 bases at V and 5 bases at J, with 18 bases in the middle. CDR1 and CDR2 (germline): MDHEN, SYDVKM. This CDR3 has 14 residues. The CDR3 sequence: CASIEGGIRDEQYF. DNA of the CDR3: TGTGCCAGCATCGAGGGGGGGATTCGCGACGAGCAGTACTTC.

The sample holds a few counts of this clonotype. The chain is built from TRBV15 and TRBJ2-7, with TRBD1 as a possible D gene (5 bases). CDR1 and CDR2 from the germline V gene are LNHNV and YYDKDF (reference sequence). Trimming left V 1 base short and J 6 bases short, with 16 bases between. The CDR3 contains 15 residues. The CDR3 region is CATSRVDGHSGEQYF. The DNA for the CDR3 is TGTGCCACCAGCAGAGTGGACGGACACTCGGGCGAGCAGTACTTC.

The CDR3 is CAISPTVENPYEQYF. The CDR3 nucleotides are TGTGCCATCAGTCCTACCGTCGAAAACCCCTACGAGCAGTACTTC. This chain joins TRBV10-3 and TRBJ2-7, with D hard to call. V lost 5 bases, J lost 2 bases, and 16 bases lay in between. CDR1 and CDR2 (germline): ENHRY, SYGVKD. The CDR3 consists of 15 residues.

In this sample, this clonotype turned up a few times. The chain is built from TRBV7-3 and TRBJ2-5; 12 bases are a match to TRBD2. This CDR3 comprises 15 residues. The germline V gene has CDR1 SGHTA and CDR2 FQGTGA. V was clipped by 2 bases and J by 3 bases; unmatched bases: 1. CDR3 protein: CASSLRLAGEETQYF. CDR3 sequence (DNA): TGTGCCAGCAGCTTACGACTAGCGGGGGAAGAGACCCAGTACTTC.

The V gene is TRBV6-1, the J gene TRBJ1-2, with D unresolved. The germline V and J ends were trimmed by 3 bases and 3 bases, with 2 bases remaining between them. Germline-derived CDR1 and CDR2 are MNHNS and SASEGT. This CDR3 is 11 amino acids long. The CDR3 DNA sequence: TGTGCCAGCAGTGACCACTATGGCTACACCTTC. The encoded protein is CASSDHYGYTF.

This CDR3 reads CASSSLQTGVNYGYTF. CDR3 bases: TGTGCCAGCAGCTCACTACAGACAGGGGTAAACTATGGCTACACCTTC. The chain uses TRBV5-4 and TRBJ1-2, with TRBD1 matching over 8 bases. This CDR3 has 16 residues. CDR1 is SGHNT and CDR2 is YYREEE in the germline V gene (reference sequence). V lost 3 bases to trimming and J lost 2 bases; unmatched junction nucleotides: 9. The complete variable domain, with remaining parts taken from reference TRBV5-4 and TRBJ1-2, reads ETGVTQSPTHLIKTRGQQVTLRCSSQSGHNTVSWYQQALGQGPQFIFQYYREEENGRGNFPPRFSGLQFPNYSSELNVNALELDDSALYLCASSSLQTGVNYGYTFGSGTRLTVV.

The chain carries TRBV7-2 and TRBJ1-4; 9 bases map to TRBD1. The CDR3 has 16 residues. Losses at the gene ends were 3 bases for V and 6 bases for J; bases not matched to a gene: 8. The germline gives CDR1 SGHTA, CDR2 FQGNSA. The CDR3: CASSLGTGGSYEKLFF. The CDR3 DNA sequence: TGTGCCAGCAGCTTGGGCACAGGGGGCTCTTATGAAAAACTGTTTTTT.

V usage is TRBV6-1 and J usage is TRBJ1-3; TRBD1 matches at 12 bases. V shed 7 bases and J 0 bases; nucleotides not matched to a gene: 4. The germline V gene encodes CDR1 MNHNS and CDR2 SASEGT. The CDR3 spans 16 residues. The CDR3 loop is CASTLGQGASGNTIYF. As DNA, the CDR3 is TGTGCCAGCACCCTGGGACAGGGGGCCTCTGGAAACACCATATATTTT.

The chain has TRBV7-9 and TRBJ1-5, with 8 bases matching TRBD1. CDR1 is SEHNR, CDR2 FQNEAQ, per germline (reference sequence). After removal of 1 base from V and 2 bases from J, the junction contained 10 bases not matched to a gene. The CDR3 totals 18 residues. CDR3 nucleotide sequence: TGTGCCAGCAGCTTAGGCGGACAGGGAGGGTATGGCAATCAGCCCCAGCATTTT. Amino acids: CASSLGGQGGYGNQPQHF.

The CDR3 sequence: CASSPGPFEESSPLHF. CDR3 DNA sequence: TGTGCCAGCTCACCCGGCCCGTTTGAGGAGAGTTCACCCCTCCACTTT. V usage is TRBV18 and J usage is TRBJ1-6; no clear D. The ends were cut back, 3 bases at V and 9 bases at J, with 18 bases in the middle. Germline V lookup: CDR1 KGHSH, CDR2 LQKENI. This CDR3 has 16 residues.

The rearrangement links TRBV25-1 to TRBJ2-3; D may be TRBD1 or TRBD2 (6 bases each). CDR3 length: 13 amino acids. Trimming pared 9 bases from V and 6 bases from J, leaving 16 bases between. Germline loops: CDR1 MGHDK, CDR2 SYGVNS. CDR3 in amino acids: CASRGRLWDTQYF. The CDR3 DNA is TGTGCCAGTCGGGGGCGATTATGGGATACGCAGTATTTT.

The chain recombines TRBV12-3 or TRBV12-4 with TRBJ2-7, with 7 bases aligning to TRBD2. Trimming cost V 7 bases and J 7 bases; bases outside gene matches: 10. This CDR3 spans 13 amino acids. The CDR3 protein is CASTDTSAGEQYF. The CDR3 coding sequence is TGTGCCAGCACCGATACTAGCGCAGGGGAGCAGTACTTC.

The chain uses TRBV19 and TRBJ2-7; TRBD2 agrees at 7 bases. Germline CDR1 reads LNHDA; CDR2 reads SQIVND (reference sequence). Trimming removed 1 base from V and 3 bases from J; junction bases left unmatched: 6. This CDR3 spans 15 amino acids. CDR3 in amino acids: CASSIGGGRVYEQYF. CDR3 sequence (DNA): TGTGCCAGTAGTATAGGGGGGGGACGAGTCTACGAGCAGTACTTC.

The V and J genes are TRBV20-1 and TRBJ2-7; TRBD1 matches at 7 bases. Germline trimming cut 5 bases from V and 3 bases from J; bases unmatched to any gene: 1. The CDR3 runs 11 residues. Germline V gene data show CDR1 as DFQATT and CDR2 as SNEGSKA (reference sequence). The CDR3 DNA reads TGCAGTGCTCAGGGGGACTACGAGCAGTACTTC. Residues: CSAQGDYEQYF.

CDR3 region: CASRTSSGYGYTF. The CDR3, as DNA: TGTGCCAGTCGGACATCTTCTGGCTATGGCTACACCTTC. The rearrangement links TRBV6-2 or TRBV6-3 to TRBJ1-2; D is possibly TRBD1 (5 bases). This CDR3 has 13 amino acids. Germline-derived CDR1 and CDR2 are MNHEY and SVGEGT. V was shortened by 9 bases and J by 4 bases, with 15 bases between the two germline ends.

The sample holds one count of this clonotype. J is TRBJ1-2 and V is TRBV20-1; possible D gene TRBD1, 5 bases. Germline V gene lookup returns CDR1 DFQATT and CDR2 SNEGSKA (reference sequence). This CDR3 is built from 13 residues. Trimming removed 6 bases at V and 2 bases at J, with 13 bases between. CDR3 nucleotides: TGCAGTGCCAACGACTGGGACAACTATGGCTACACCTTC. Protein product: CSANDWDNYGYTF.

The V and J genes are TRBV7-2 and TRBJ2-5; 7 bases are a match to TRBD1. Germline CDR1 is SGHTA and CDR2 is FQGNSA. V gave up 0 bases and J gave up 1 base; unmatched junction bases: 2. The CDR3 spans 15 residues. In DNA form, the CDR3 reads TGTGCCAGCAGCTTAGCTAGACAGGGCCAAGAGACCCAGTACTTC. It translates to CASSLARQGQETQYF.

Only one count was recorded for this clonotype. The V call is TRBV20-1, the J call TRBJ2-7, with D possibly TRBD2 on 6 matching bases. V lost 2 bases and J lost 4, with 15 bases in between. CDR1 is DFQATT and CDR2 is SNEGSKA in the germline V gene (reference sequence). CDR3 size: 14 residues. The CDR3 here is CSARPGELGYEQYF. CDR3 in DNA: TGCAGTGCTAGACCGGGGGAATTGGGGTACGAGCAGTACTTC.

The chain uses TRBV12-3 or TRBV12-4 and TRBJ2-3; TRBD2 matches 7 bases. The CDR3 sequence is 16 residues long. Germline trimming cut 4 bases from V and 2 bases from J; bases unmatched to any gene: 9. The DNA for the CDR3 is TGTGCCAGCAGTTCGACATCAGCGGGATCCACAGATACGCAGTATTTT. It is translated as CASSSTSAGSTDTQYF.

A word on this clonotype: An end of the junction differs from the germline gene, which may be a read error. The rearrangement joins TRBV29-1 to TRBJ2-1; 7 positions agree with TRBD2. Germline V CDR1 and CDR2: SQVTM, ANQGSEA. The CDR3 is 14 residues long. The chain's CDR3 is CSVDGLGSLNKQFF. The CDR3 DNA is TGCAGCGTTGACGGACTAGGGAGCCTCAATAAGCAGTTCTTC.

The chain couples TRBV7-2 to TRBJ1-2; D is possibly TRBD1 (6 bases). The CDR3 runs 14 residues. The V and J ends lost 3 bases and 2 bases respectively, with 10 bases between them. CDR1 is SGHTA, CDR2 FQGNSA, per germline. The CDR3 nucleotides are TGTGCCAGCAGCTTGGACAGCACAAACTATGGCTACACCTTC. It specifies CASSLDSTNYGYTF.